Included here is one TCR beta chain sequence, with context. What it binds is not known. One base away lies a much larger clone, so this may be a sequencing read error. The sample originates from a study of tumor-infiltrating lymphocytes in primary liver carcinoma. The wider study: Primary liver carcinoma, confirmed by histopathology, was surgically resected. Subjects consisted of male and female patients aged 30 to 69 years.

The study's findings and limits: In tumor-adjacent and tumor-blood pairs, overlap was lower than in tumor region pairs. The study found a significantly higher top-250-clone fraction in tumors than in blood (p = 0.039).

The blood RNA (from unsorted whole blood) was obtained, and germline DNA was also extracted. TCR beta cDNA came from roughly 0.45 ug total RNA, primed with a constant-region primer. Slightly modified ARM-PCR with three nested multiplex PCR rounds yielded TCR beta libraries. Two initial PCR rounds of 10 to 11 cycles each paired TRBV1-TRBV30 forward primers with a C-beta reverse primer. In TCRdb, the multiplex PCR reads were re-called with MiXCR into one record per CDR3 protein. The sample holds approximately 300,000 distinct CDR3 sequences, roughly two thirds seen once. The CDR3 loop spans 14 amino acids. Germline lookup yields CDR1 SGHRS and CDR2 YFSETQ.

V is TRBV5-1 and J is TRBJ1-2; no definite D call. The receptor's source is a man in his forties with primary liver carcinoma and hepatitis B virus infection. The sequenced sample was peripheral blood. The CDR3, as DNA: TGCACCAGCAGCTTGGACGAGGGCGCCTATGGCTACACCTTC. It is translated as CTSSLDEGAYGYTF.